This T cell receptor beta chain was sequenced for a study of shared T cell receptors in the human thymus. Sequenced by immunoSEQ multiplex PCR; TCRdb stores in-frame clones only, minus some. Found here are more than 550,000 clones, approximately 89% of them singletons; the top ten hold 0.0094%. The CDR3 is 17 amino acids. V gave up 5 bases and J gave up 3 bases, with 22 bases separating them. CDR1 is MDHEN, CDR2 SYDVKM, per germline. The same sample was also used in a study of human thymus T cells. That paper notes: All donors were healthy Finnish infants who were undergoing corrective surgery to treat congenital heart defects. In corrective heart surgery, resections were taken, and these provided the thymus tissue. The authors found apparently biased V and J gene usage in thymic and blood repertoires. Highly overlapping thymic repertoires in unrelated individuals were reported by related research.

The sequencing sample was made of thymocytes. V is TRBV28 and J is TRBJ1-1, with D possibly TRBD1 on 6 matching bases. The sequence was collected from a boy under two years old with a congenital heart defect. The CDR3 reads CASSPPRMGAGDTEAFF. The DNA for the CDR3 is TGTGCCAGCAGTCCCCCCCGAATGGGGGCGGGGGACACTGAAGCTTTCTTT.